A selection of T cell receptor beta chains follows, all from one sample in a study of response to subunit inactivated influenza vaccine. TCRdb reanalysed the RT-PCR reads using MiXCR and keeps one entry per CDR3 protein. The sample holds 500,000 to 600,000 distinct CDR3 sequences, around 15% seen once. The source material was PBMCs from blood, sampled 11 to 12 days after vaccination. Source of these receptors: a man aged 50-60 years who received an inactivated influenza vaccine. Each CDR3 is given with its conserved first and last residue. D genes are given only for firm matches. A clone size is listed for some rows: how often the clone was seen (once, few, many), or a class if it is expanded.

clone_size,d_call,j_call,v_call,cdr3_nt,cdr3_aa
NA,TRBD1,TRBJ1-2,TRBV4-3,TGCGCCAGCAGCCAAGACACAGGGGTCTATGGCTACACCTTC,CASSQDTGVYGYTF
few,TRBD2,TRBJ2-7,TRBV14,TGTGCCAGCAGCCGAACTGGGGGGGGATTCTACGAGCAGTACTTC,CASSRTGGGFYEQYF
few,NA,TRBJ2-5,TRBV5-1,TGCGCCAGCCAACGGGAACGAGAGACCCAGTACTTC,CASQRERETQYF
NA,NA,TRBJ2-1,TRBV20-1,TGCAGTGCCCCATGGGTGGGCTCCTACAATGAGCAGTTCTTC,CSAPWVGSYNEQFF
NA,NA,TRBJ2-1,TRBV25-1,TGTGCCAGCAGTGAATTTGGTAGCGTCGATGAGCAGTTCTTC,CASSEFGSVDEQFF
few,NA,TRBJ1-1,TRBV11-2,TGTGCCAGCAGCTTCGGGTCGGTCCTGAACACTGAAGCTTTCTTT,CASSFGSVLNTEAFF
NA,NA,TRBJ2-1,TRBV28,TGTGCCTCGAAGGTAGAGGGGATCAAGAGTGAGCAGTTCTTC,CASKVEGIKSEQFF
many,NA,TRBJ2-7,TRBV6-6,TGTGCCAGCAGGCAAGGAACCTACGAGCAGTACTTC,CASRQGTYEQYF
NA,NA,TRBJ2-7,TRBV12-3/TRBV12-4,TGTGCCAGCAGTCCCCGACCCTTCTCCTACGAGCAGTACTTC,CASSPRPFSYEQYF
NA,NA,TRBJ2-7,TRBV5-1,TGCGCCAGCAGCTTAGACACGGGTAGCGACGAGCAGTACTTC,CASSLDTGSDEQYF
many,TRBD1,TRBJ1-5,TRBV20-1,TGCAGTGCTAGAAATAGGGACAGGGAATACCAGCCCCAGCATTTT,CSARNRDREYQPQHF
many,NA,TRBJ1-1,TRBV5-1,TGCGCCAGCAGCTTCACTCCGGGGACTGAAGCTTTCTTT,CASSFTPGTEAFF
NA,NA,TRBJ2-3,TRBV20-1,TGCAGTGCTAGAGGCGCCCCGGAGTACCCAGATACGCAGTATTTT,CSARGAPEYPDTQYF
NA,NA,TRBJ2-3,TRBV20-1,TGCAGTGCTAGAGATGGCACCGGGAAAGATACGCAGTATTTT,CSARDGTGKDTQYF
NA,NA,TRBJ2-1,TRBV7-9,TGTGCCAGCAGCTTTTCGAGCCCCCACAATGAGCAGTTCTTC,CASSFSSPHNEQFF
NA,NA,TRBJ2-7,TRBV24-1,TGTGCCACCAGTGACGGACAGGATGGGACTTCCCCCCACGAGCAGTACTTC,CATSDGQDGTSPHEQYF
many,NA,TRBJ2-2,TRBV29-1,TGCAGCGTTGGTGGGGGATTCGGTGGGGAGCTGTTTTTT,CSVGGGFGGELFF
few,NA,TRBJ2-7,TRBV11-2,TGTGCCAGCAGCGGGCAGGCCCCCTACGAGCAGTACTTC,CASSGQAPYEQYF
NA,NA,TRBJ2-2,TRBV25-1,TGTGCCAGCAGGCCCCGGAAGAACACCGGGGAGCTGTTTTTT,CASRPRKNTGELFF
few,TRBD1,TRBJ1-3,TRBV12-3/TRBV12-4,TGTGCCAGCAGTACAGGGGGCCGAAACACCATATATTTT,CASSTGGRNTIYF
NA,TRBD2,TRBJ2-5,TRBV5-1,TGCGCCAGCACCGGTGGCGGGAGTTATCAAGAGACCCAGTACTTC,CASTGGGSYQETQYF
few,NA,TRBJ2-3,TRBV2,TGTGCCAGCAGTGGAACGCGGGATACGCAGTATTTT,CASSGTRDTQYF
few,NA,TRBJ2-2,TRBV27,TGTGCCAGCAGTTTAAAAGCGACATCCCGGGAGCTGTTTTTT,CASSLKATSRELFF
few,TRBD1,TRBJ1-6,TRBV7-2,TGTGCCAGCAGCTTAGCCTCCGGGACAGGGGCTTCACCCCTCCACTTT,CASSLASGTGASPLHF
NA,NA,TRBJ1-1,TRBV7-2,TGTGCCAGCAGCTTATCCAGCGCCGTCCCTGAAGCTTTCTTT,CASSLSSAVPEAFF
NA,NA,TRBJ1-1,TRBV7-9,TGTGCCAGCAGCCCCTCTAAGCGGGGGCTGATGACTTTCTTT,CASSPSKRGLMTFF
NA,NA,TRBJ1-5,TRBV20-1,TGCAGTGCTAGTTTCACAGCCAATCAGCCCCAGCATTTT,CSASFTANQPQHF
few,NA,TRBJ2-5,TRBV20-1,TGCAGTGCTAGAGAGCCGTTGGCTGGGACCCAGTACTTC,CSAREPLAGTQYF
few,NA,TRBJ2-1,TRBV7-2,TGTGCCAGCAAGGGGGACGTCAGCTCCTACAATGAGCAGTTCTTC,CASKGDVSSYNEQFF
few,NA,TRBJ2-3,TRBV7-2,TGTGCCAGCAGCTTAAAGTTCACAGATACGCAGTATTTT,CASSLKFTDTQYF
once,TRBD2,TRBJ2-3,TRBV9,TGTGCCAGCAGCGTAGCTCGACTAGCGGTGTCAGATACGCAGTATTTT,CASSVARLAVSDTQYF
NA,TRBD1,TRBJ2-7,TRBV18,TGTGCCAGCTCACCCCGACAGGGGTACTACGAGCAGTACTTC,CASSPRQGYYEQYF
many,NA,TRBJ2-3,TRBV7-3,TGTGCCAGCAGCCCCCCCGGGGAGCGGGGCACAGATACGCAGTATTTT,CASSPPGERGTDTQYF
NA,NA,TRBJ2-1,TRBV12-3/TRBV12-4,TGTGCCAGCAGTTTTTTGGGGGGCCTATACAATGAGCAGTTCTTC,CASSFLGGLYNEQFF
few,TRBD2,TRBJ2-3,TRBV28,TGTGCCAGCAGCCTCCCGGTTAGCGGGAGTTGGTATGCAGATACGCAGTATTTT,CASSLPVSGSWYADTQYF
few,NA,TRBJ2-7,TRBV7-9,TGTGCCAGCTCCACGGACATTTACGAGCAGTACTTC,CASSTDIYEQYF
few,NA,TRBJ2-1,TRBV7-9,TGTGCCAGCAGCTTAGCGGGGGCCCATGAGCAGTTCTTC,CASSLAGAHEQFF
few,TRBD1,TRBJ2-7,TRBV6-5,TGTGCCAGCAGTTACTCGGGACAGACGGGCGAGCAGTACTTC,CASSYSGQTGEQYF
NA,NA,TRBJ2-7,TRBV24-1,TGTGCCACCAGTGATAGTCACTACGAGCAGTACTTC,CATSDSHYEQYF
once,NA,TRBJ2-7,TRBV3-1,TGTGCCAGCAGCCATCAGACCAGGGACGAGCAGTACTTC,CASSHQTRDEQYF